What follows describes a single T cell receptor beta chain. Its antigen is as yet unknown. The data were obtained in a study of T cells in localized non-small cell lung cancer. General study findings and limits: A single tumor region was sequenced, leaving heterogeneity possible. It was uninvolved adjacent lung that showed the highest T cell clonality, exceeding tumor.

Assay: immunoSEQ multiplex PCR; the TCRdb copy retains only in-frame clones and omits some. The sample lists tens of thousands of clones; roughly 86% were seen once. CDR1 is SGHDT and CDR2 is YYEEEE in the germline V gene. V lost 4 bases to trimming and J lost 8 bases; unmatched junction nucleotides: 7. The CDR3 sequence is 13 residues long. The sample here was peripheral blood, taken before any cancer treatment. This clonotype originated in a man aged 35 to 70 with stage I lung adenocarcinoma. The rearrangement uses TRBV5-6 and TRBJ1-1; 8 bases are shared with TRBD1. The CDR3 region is CASSPDGQGEAFF. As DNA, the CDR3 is TGTGCCAGCAGCCCCGACGGACAGGGCGAAGCTTTCTTT.